This TCR beta chain was identified during a study of immune characterization of retroperitoneal liposarcoma. This clonotype came up many times. A junction boundary mismatches the germline segment, possibly from a read error. The CDR3 is 15 amino acids. Germline V gene sequence: CDR1 SSHAT, CDR2 FNYEAQ (reference sequence). TCRdb recomputed calls from the PCR reads with MiXCR, one row per CDR3 protein. Among 10,000 or so distinct CDR3 sequences, roughly 25% were seen once, and the ten largest hold 8.5%. This clonotype was sampled from a female donor with retroperitoneal liposarcoma. Sequenced sample: tumor tissue. The chain couples TRBV7-7 to TRBJ2-5, with D maybe TRBD1 (5 bases). As DNA, the CDR3 is TGTGCTAGCAGCTTATACGGCGGCCAGGGAGAGACCCAGTACTTC. Its translation: CASSLYGGQGETQYF.